The clone carrying this T cell receptor beta chain has only a few counts. Germline and genes here are mouse. The CDR3 goes on 4 residues after the read ends, and that part is filled in from the germline J gene. Extracted RNA was reverse transcribed into cDNA, the sequencing template. The method was immunoSEQ multiplex PCR; TCRdb's version includes in-frame clones alone and lacks a portion of them. Observed are over 100,000 clones, no singletons, with the top ten taking roughly a fifth. The source of the sample is a study of CD8+ T cells in alopecia areata. CDR3 length: 14 amino acids. The ends lost 3 bases at V and 0 bases at J; junction bases unmatched: 2. Germline V CDR1 and CDR2: GKSSPN, SITVG.

Source material: lesional skin. The clonotype was recovered from a C3H/HeJ mouse with alopecia areata. Mice of this strain are of MHC haplotype H2-k. The chain joins TRBV31 to TRBJ1-1; 9 bases are shared with TRBD1. The CDR3 sequence is CAWSRDRANTEVFF. The DNA read from the CDR3 is TGTGCCTGGAGCCGGGACAGGGCAAACACA.